The entry that follows covers one TCR beta chain sequence. The antigen is unknown. These data come from a study of cytomegalovirus exposure and HLA in healthy donors. Overall study results and limits: Reportedly, HLA-A and HLA-B alleles of most subjects were accurately predicted from TCR beta. In vitro experiments confirmed that a few CMV-associated chains were specific for CMV antigens.

PCR used 60 Vbeta primers and 13 Jbeta primers. TCRdb's copy holds only in-frame clones and misses some; the assay was immunoSEQ multiplex PCR. The sample has approximately 120,000 clones, around 85% seen once. The germline V gene has CDR1 LGHNA and CDR2 YNFKEQ. V was trimmed by 4 bases and J by 6 bases, leaving 36 bases between them. The CDR3 is 22 residues long. The sequence came from a young man in good health and CMV-seropositive. The sequencing sample was made of PBMCs. The V call is TRBV4-2, the J call TRBJ2-2; the D gene is possibly TRBD2 (7 bases). CDR3 DNA: TGTGCCAGCAGCCCGCAGGGAGCGGACAGAGGACCTGTGGGGGGGTGGTCCGGGGAGCTGTTTTTT. Amino acid sequence: CASSPQGADRGPVGGWSGELFF.